This TCR beta chain was documented in a study of metastatic and nonmetastatic thyroid tumors. Study overall: Repertoire comparisons spanned blood and tumor or nodule tissue from malignant and benign thyroid patients.

V lost 3 bases, J lost 7 bases, and 12 bases lay in between. Germline assignment: CDR1 KGHDR and CDR2 SFDVKD. The CDR3 has 14 residues. General observations from the study: Benign nodules were reported to have significantly lower TCR beta diversity than malignant thyroid tumors, in blood and tumor.

None of the patients had undergone any treatment ahead of thyroid surgery. Authors' methods: To classify distant metastasis in papillary thyroid cancer, a model was built from CDR3 differences across clinicopathological groups. TCRdb reassembled clones from the PCR reads with MiXCR. TCRdb, rather than the study authors, made the V and J calls. The data contain some 38,000 clones, roughly 14% of them singletons. This clone was counted a few times. Antigen specificity is unknown. Specimen: blood. This chain uses TRBV24-1 with TRBJ1-5; no definite D call. The sequence was obtained from a female donor with papillary thyroid cancer or a benign thyroid nodule (not recorded which). Some clones in this sample may be carry-over from other donors' samples. The DNA of the CDR3 is TGTGCCACCAGTGATCCTTCGGATTTGCAGCCCCAGCATTTT. Residues: CATSDPSDLQPQHF.